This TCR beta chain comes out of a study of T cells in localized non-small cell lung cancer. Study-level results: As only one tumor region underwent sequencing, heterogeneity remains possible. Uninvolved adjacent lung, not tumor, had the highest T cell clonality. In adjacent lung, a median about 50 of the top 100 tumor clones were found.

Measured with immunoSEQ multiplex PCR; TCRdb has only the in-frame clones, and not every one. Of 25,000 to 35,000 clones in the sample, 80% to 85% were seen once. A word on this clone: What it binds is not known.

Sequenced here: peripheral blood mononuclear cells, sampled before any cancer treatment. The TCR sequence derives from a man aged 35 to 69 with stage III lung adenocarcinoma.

The CDR3 reads CAIRRSPSTDTQYF. The DNA of the CDR3 is TGTGCCATCCGCCGAAGCCCTAGCACAGATACGCAGTATTTT. The chain combines TRBV28 with TRBJ2-3; D ambiguous. V was cut by 10 bases and J by 0 bases, with 14 bases left in between. In germline, CDR1 is MDHEN, CDR2 SYDVKM. The CDR3 extends over 14 amino acids. Looking up the rest from reference TRBV28 and TRBJ2-3 gives the full variable domain: DVKVTQSSRYLVKRTGEKVFLECVQDMDHENMFWYRQDPGLGLRLIYFSYDVKMKEKGDIPEGYSVSREKKERFSLILESASTNQTSMYLCAIRRSPSTDTQYFGPGTRLTVL.